The 17 T cell receptor beta chains given below trace back to one sample, sequenced in a study of cytomegalovirus exposure and HLA in healthy donors. PCR primers comprised 60 Vbeta and 13 Jbeta primers. Some clones are missing from TCRdb's copy, which holds only in-frame ones; the method was immunoSEQ multiplex PCR. Found here are roughly 150,000 clones, approximately 83% of them singletons; the top ten hold 1.5% to 2%. Sequenced: PBMCs. Source of these receptors: a woman between 35 and 50 years old in good health and CMV-seronegative.

The V gene is TRBV10-3, the J gene TRBJ2-7, with 10 bases that match TRBD1. After removal of 10 bases from V and 2 bases from J, the junction contained 5 bases not matched to a gene. The germline CDR1 and CDR2 sequences are ENHRY and SYGVKD. The CDR3 spans 13 residues. The chain's CDR3 is CASRQGATYEQYF. In DNA form, the CDR3 reads TGTGCCAGCCGACAGGGGGCCACCTACGAGCAGTACTTC.

The chain couples TRBV2 to TRBJ2-1, with TRBD1 identical over 7 bases. Germline values: CDR1 SNHLY, CDR2 FYNNEI. The CDR3 loop spans 11 amino acids. With 10 bases clipped from V and 7 bases from J, the junction kept 4 bases outside the gene matches. The DNA of the CDR3 is TGTGCCACCGTACAGGGGAATGAGCAGTTCTTC. Translating gives CATVQGNEQFF.

This chain links TRBV6-5 with TRBJ1-6; D is perhaps TRBD1 (5 bases). Trimming shortened V by 0 bases and J by 7 bases, and 10 bases separated the two germline ends. The CDR3 length is 15 residues. Germline V gene lookup returns CDR1 MNHEY and CDR2 SVGAGI. CDR3 in DNA: TGTGCCAGCAGTTACTCGGGGCCGAGCAATTCACCCCTCCACTTT. Amino acid sequence: CASSYSGPSNSPLHF.

The gene calls are TRBV4-1 and TRBJ2-1; D might be TRBD2 (5 bases). V dropped 0 bases and J dropped 0 bases, with 12 bases sitting between them. CDR3 length: 17 amino acids. The V gene's germline CDR1 is MGHRA and CDR2 YSYEKL. The CDR3 sequence: CASSQDEGRSSYNEQFF. CDR3 in DNA: TGCGCCAGCAGCCAAGATGAGGGCCGGAGCTCCTACAATGAGCAGTTCTTC.

This clone has only a few counts. The gene calls are TRBV5-1 and TRBJ1-1, with D hard to call. Trimming stripped 3 bases from V and 5 bases from J, with 17 bases between. Germline V gives CDR1 SGHRS, CDR2 YFSETQ. The CDR3 runs 15 residues. The CDR3 nucleotides read TGCGCCAGCAGCTATGGTGGTAACGGAGGGACTGAAGCTTTCTTT. Protein product: CASSYGGNGGTEAFF.

The rearrangement links TRBV20-1 to TRBJ1-1, with D perhaps matching TRBD1 (6 bases). The CDR3 length is 11 residues. Germline CDR1 reads DFQATT; CDR2 reads SNEGSKA (reference sequence). V shed 5 bases and J shed 10 bases, with 14 bases lying between them. The CDR3 reads CSAGTGGAAFF. DNA for the CDR3: TGCAGTGCTGGGACCGGGGGGGCAGCTTTCTTT.

The chain is built from TRBV6-5 and TRBJ2-7, with D maybe TRBD1 (5 bases). This CDR3 is 15 amino acids long. Deletions cut 2 bases from V and 2 bases from J, with 13 bases between. In germline, CDR1 is MNHEY, CDR2 SVGAGI. CDR3 in DNA: TGTGCCAGCAGTTACCCAGGGCCAGCACCCTACGAGCAGTACTTC. Translation: CASSYPGPAPYEQYF.

This clone has just a few counts. The chain recombines TRBV9 with TRBJ2-2; the match to TRBD1 covers 9 bases. The junction had 10 bases not matched to a gene; V was cut back by 2 bases and J by 8 bases. The CDR3 is made up of 16 amino acids. Germline V gene data show CDR1 as SGDLS and CDR2 as YYNGEE. CDR3 sequence (DNA): TGTGCCAGCAGCGTGCTGGGACAGGGACATGGAGGGGAGCTGTTTTTT. Amino acids: CASSVLGQGHGGELFF. The whole variable domain, filled in from reference TRBV9 and TRBJ2-2, reads DSGVTQTPKHLITATGQRVTLRCSPRSGDLSVYWYQQSLDQGLQFLIQYYNGEERAKGNILERFSAQQFPDLHSELNLSSLELGDSALYFCASSVLGQGHGGELFFGEGSRLTVL.

This sequence joins TRBV5-3 and TRBJ1-6; D uncertain. TRBV5-3 is an open reading frame whose function is uncertain. V was shortened by 9 bases and J by 6 bases, with 25 bases between the two germline ends. The CDR3 sequence is 17 residues long. CDR3 nucleotide sequence: TGTGCCACTAACGGGTTGGCACCTGAAGAAGGTAATTCACCCCTCCACTTT. It yields the protein CATNGLAPEEGNSPLHF.

The chain recombines TRBV5-1 with TRBJ2-1, with D perhaps matching TRBD1 (6 bases). The ends were cut back, 4 bases at V and 3 bases at J, with 14 bases in the middle. The CDR3 totals 15 residues. Germline CDR1 reads SGHRS; CDR2 reads YFSETQ. The CDR3 sequence is CASSIGQPVYNEQFF. The CDR3 coding sequence is TGCGCCAGCAGCATAGGACAGCCCGTCTACAATGAGCAGTTCTTC.

The chain employs TRBV5-1 and TRBJ1-1, with 11 bases aligning to TRBD1. The CDR3 has 15 amino acids. J lost 10 bases, V lost 6 bases, and 14 bases had no gene match. Looked up from germline, CDR1 is SGHRS and CDR2 is YFSETQ. DNA for the CDR3: TGCGCCAGCAACACCGGGACAGGGGGTGCCTCACGAGCTTTCTTT. Translating it yields CASNTGTGGASRAFF.

The rearrangement uses TRBV2 and TRBJ1-1; 8 nucleotides align to TRBD1. The CDR3 runs to 15 residues. Trimming took 6 bases from V and 4 from J; bases not matched to a gene: 10. In germline, CDR1 is SNHLY, CDR2 FYNNEI. Here the CDR3 DNA reads TGTGCCAGCAGAGGACAGGGTTTAATGGGCACTGAAGCTTTCTTT. It translates to CASRGQGLMGTEAFF. Using reference TRBV2 and TRBJ1-1 for the parts outside the CDR3, the full variable domain is EPEVTQTPSHQVTQMGQEVILRCVPISNHLYFYWYRQILGQKVEFLVSFYNNEISEKSEIFDDQFSVERPDGSNFTLKIRSTKLEDSAMYFCASRGQGLMGTEAFFGQGTRLTVV.

The genes are TRBV6-4 and TRBJ2-3; 10 bases agree with TRBD2. The CDR3 totals 15 residues. V was pared by 8 bases and J by 3 bases, with 8 bases of the junction left unmatched. The V gene's germline CDR1 is MRHNA and CDR2 SNTAGT. CDR3 amino acids: CASQLLAGVTDTQYF. The CDR3 nucleotides read TGTGCCAGCCAGCTTCTAGCGGGAGTAACAGATACGCAGTATTTT.

The chain couples TRBV19 to TRBJ1-1; maybe TRBD1 (6 bases). Germline-derived CDR1 and CDR2 are LNHDA and SQIVND (reference sequence). V lost 3 bases and J lost 0, with 8 bases in between. The CDR3 covers 14 residues. The chain's CDR3 is CASSIWGLNTEAFF. The CDR3 DNA reads TGTGCCAGTAGTATTTGGGGGCTGAACACTGAAGCTTTCTTT.

The sample holds one count of this clone. This rearrangement joins TRBV15 to TRBJ1-2; D call uncertain. The V gene's germline CDR1 is LNHNV and CDR2 YYDKDF (reference sequence). CDR3 size: 15 residues. Between the trimmed V and J ends, which lost 1 base and 1 base, there was a span of 10 bases. This CDR3 reads CATSRGGGLNYGYTF. CDR3 nucleotide sequence: TGTGCCACCAGCAGAGGTGGAGGACTTAACTATGGCTACACCTTC.

The chain carries TRBV5-6 and TRBJ1-3; the D gene is possibly TRBD1 (6 bases). V lost 4 bases to trimming and J lost 4 bases, with 12 bases between them. The germline CDR1 and CDR2 sequences are SGHDT and YYEEEE. The CDR3 contains 14 residues. This CDR3 is CASSQGFDGNTIYF. Written as DNA, the CDR3 is TGTGCCAGCAGCCAGGGGTTTGACGGAAACACCATATATTTT.

J is TRBJ1-5 and V is TRBV7-8; TRBD1 is a possible D gene (6 bases). The germline CDR1 and CDR2 sequences are SGHVS and FQNEAQ. Trimming shortened V by 5 bases and J by 0 bases, and 11 bases separated the two germline ends. This CDR3 is 15 amino acids long. CDR3 region: CASSPRGPSNQPQHF. The CDR3 DNA reads TGTGCCAGCAGCCCCAGGGGACCTAGCAATCAGCCCCAGCATTTT.